Sequencing of this T cell receptor beta chain was carried out in a study of shared clonotypes between healthy human individuals. Findings of the study overall: Estimated clonotype richness was generally higher in naive than memory subsets. Exclusively blood specimens were collected; tissue repertoires likely differ.

A word on this clone: Its antigen is still unknown.

TCRdb keeps only in-frame clones here, not all; method: immunoSEQ multiplex PCR. The sample consists of about 820,000 clones, more than 85% of them appearing once. Terminally differentiated effector memory CD45RA+ cells were excluded from the naive CD8 cells, which were CD45RO-negative and positively selected for CCR7. The study enrolled healthy HIV-negative adults without recent acute infections or vaccinations as donors. All donors were Caucasian adults living in Nashville, Tennessee. Germline CDR1 reads SGHDN; CDR2 reads FVKESK. CDR3 length: 15 amino acids. The ends lost 1 base at V and 4 bases at J; junction bases unmatched: 5.

The J gene is TRBJ2-7, the V gene TRBV14, with TRBD2 matching 9 bases. This clonotype was obtained from a man younger than 45 in good health. Sequenced: naive CD8+ T cells sorted from blood. As DNA, the CDR3 is TGTGCCAGCAGCCAAGTTGCTAGCGGGGTTTACGAGCAGTACTTC. It is translated as CASSQVASGVYEQYF.